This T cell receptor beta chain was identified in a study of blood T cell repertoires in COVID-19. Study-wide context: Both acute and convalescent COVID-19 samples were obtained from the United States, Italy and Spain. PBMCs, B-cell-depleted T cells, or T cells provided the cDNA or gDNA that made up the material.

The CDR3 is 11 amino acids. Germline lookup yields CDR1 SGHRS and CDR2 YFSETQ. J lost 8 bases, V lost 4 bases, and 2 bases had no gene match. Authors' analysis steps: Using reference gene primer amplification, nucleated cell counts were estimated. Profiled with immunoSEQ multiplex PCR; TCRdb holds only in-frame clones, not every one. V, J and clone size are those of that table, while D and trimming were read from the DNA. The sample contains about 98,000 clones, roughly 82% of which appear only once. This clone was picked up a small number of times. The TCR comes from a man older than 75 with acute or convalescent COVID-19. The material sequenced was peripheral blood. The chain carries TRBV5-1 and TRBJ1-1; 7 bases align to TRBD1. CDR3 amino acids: CASSAGQEAFF. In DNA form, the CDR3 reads TGCGCCAGCAGCGCGGGACAGGAAGCTTTCTTT.